The T cell receptor (beta chain) under discussion was sequenced for a study of beta chain features in type 1 diabetes (dated by TCRdb to the late 2010s). A note on the overall study: No differences in mean age, gender distribution, total cell number or subset yield were found between patients and healthy donors. A total of roughly 99 million sorted cells were examined across all samples, and the number of cells per subset was strongly correlated with RNA yield. The study compared the TCRB repertoires of sorted circulating CD4+ T cell subsets in recently diagnosed type 1 diabetes patients with those in matched healthy donors. Naive and central memory subsets were obtained from all 30 or so donors, but regulatory and stem cell-like memory subsets were isolated from only 8 patients and 8 healthy donors.

Inclusive of the bounding cysteine and phenylalanine, the CDR3 is 14 residues long. Only the CDR3 region is kept as DNA, spanning 42 bases read in frame from base 1. V loses 6 bases, J loses 7 bases, and the germline ends lie 18 bases apart. The CDR1 and CDR2 encoded by the germline V gene (reference sequence) are MNHEY and SMNVEV. A single peripheral blood draw of about 116 mL on average was collected from each donor into heparinised tubes. Naive, central memory, regulatory and stem cell-like memory CD4+ T cells were sorted on a BD FACSAria II using a panel including CD45RO, CCR7, CD25, CD127, CD95 and CD27. Purity was above 95% for every sorted population. PBMCs were isolated immediately by Lymphoprep density gradient centrifugation and stained directly without culture. So that batch effects would be minimized, each experiment stained and sorted samples in pairs, pairing one healthy donor with one patient.

Points the paper makes about the study in general: Because cDNA was sequenced instead of genomic DNA, activated cells with high expression could be over-represented, although the groups did not differ in activation or CD3 levels. Patients with type 1 diabetes made fewer insertions and deleted more nucleotides at VDJ recombination sites, implying thymic rearrangement abnormalities. Only small numbers of individuals were included in the HLA sub-analyses, which left unresolved whether HLA type had any influence on TCRB rearrangement. Naive, central memory and regulatory TCRB repertoires appeared to be more similar among patients than among healthy donors. In all four CD4+ subsets, TCRB CDR3 length was moderately but significantly shorter in type 1 diabetes patients. Shorter templates might have been favored by PCR, but patient and control samples were amplified and corrected together, so both groups would have been affected equally by any skew.

A note on this clone: Its antigen is currently not known. No much larger clone exists at a distance of one base, and base qualities are not known.

All of the isolated RNA was reverse transcribed with the High Capacity cDNA Reverse Transcription Kit, so expressed TCRB transcripts were sequenced. Naive, central memory and regulatory T cell samples underwent deep immunoSEQ sequencing, averaging approximately 3.5 million total reads per sample. After sorted cells were lysed in RLT buffer, RNA was extracted with DNase-treated RNeasy Micro or Mini kits, with the choice depending on cell number. To prevent cross-contamination, every cell subset was processed on its own, while patient and healthy donor samples were processed together. The immunoSEQ multiplex PCR was used to amplify TCRB sequences from cDNA, yielding 87-bp fragments that span the CDR3 region. Sequencing of the amplicons was done on the Illumina HiSeq platform. As for the authors' bioinformatics: Synthetic template baselines were used to correct PCR bias computationally, reads within Hamming distance 2 were collapsed, and singletons that could not be merged were discarded. Reads were aligned against IMGT so that V, D and J genes, CDR3 length and insertions or deletions at six rearrangement sites could be assigned. Within each subset, clonotype counts were normalized to sorted cell number, after which true diversity and Gini coefficients were computed with the tcR R package. The overlap coefficient, calculated on TCRB nucleotide sequences, was used to quantify repertoire sharing. As a proxy for the pre-selection repertoire, out-of-frame TCRB sequences from naive cells were analyzed. Not all clones reach the TCRdb copy of this immuneACCESS table, which keeps in-frame sequences only. Checked studies attribute under half of the gap to unresolved V genes and leave the rest unexplained. V and J calls plus clone size are reproduced from that table; the DNA served to infer D and trimming. This sample has over 650,000 clones in its table, and 11% to 15% of those were observed once. 0.035% to 0.045% of the sample lies in the top ten.

Rearrangement joined TRBV27 to TRBJ1-2; a tentative D match to TRBD1 spans 6 bases. The source material was naive CD4+ T cells from blood. The sample's cell subset or site label is to be understood as: true naive CD4+ T cells. This receptor was taken from a man between 18 and 35 years old with type 1 diabetes. DNA sequence: TGTGCCAGCAGGGACAGCGGGGCCCGGGGTGGCTACACCTTC. Translated, this gives CASRDSGARGGYTF.